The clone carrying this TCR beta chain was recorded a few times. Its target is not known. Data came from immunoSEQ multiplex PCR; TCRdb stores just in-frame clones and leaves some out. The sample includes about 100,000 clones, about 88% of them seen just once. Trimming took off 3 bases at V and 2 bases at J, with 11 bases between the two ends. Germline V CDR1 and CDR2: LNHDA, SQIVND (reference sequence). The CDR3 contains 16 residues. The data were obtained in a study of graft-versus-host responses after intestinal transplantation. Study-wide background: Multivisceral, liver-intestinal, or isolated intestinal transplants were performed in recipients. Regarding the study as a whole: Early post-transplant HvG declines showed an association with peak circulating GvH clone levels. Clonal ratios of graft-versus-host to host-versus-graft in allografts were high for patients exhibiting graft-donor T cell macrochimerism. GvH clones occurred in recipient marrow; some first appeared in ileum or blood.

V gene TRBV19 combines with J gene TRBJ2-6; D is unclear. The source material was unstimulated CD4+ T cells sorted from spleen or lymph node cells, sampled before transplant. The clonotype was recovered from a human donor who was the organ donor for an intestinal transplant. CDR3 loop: CASSMNPTPGANVLTF. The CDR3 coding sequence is TGTGCCAGTAGTATGAATCCGACTCCTGGGGCCAACGTCCTGACTTTC.